This T cell receptor beta chain came from a study of blood T cells in healthy people across ages (dated by TCRdb to about 2015). Concerning the study at large: In model experiments, roughly one uniquely barcoded TCR beta cDNA molecule per two T cells was captured by template switching. The study measured age-related changes in TCR beta repertoire diversity using deep sequencing normalized with unique cDNA molecular identifiers. Donors were grouped into four age groups: young (average 16 years), middle-aged (less than 40), aged (62) and long-lived (approximately 78). To avoid experimental bias, donors of different ages were spread randomly across the sequencing lanes. The study analyzed two additional independent replicas of 1 million unique cDNA reads from the same blood draw for two donors, one aged 18 to 29 and one aged 80 or older.

Overall study outcomes, separate from this receptor: Compared with the aged group, the long-lived group had more naive CD4+ T cells, fewer expanded clones and increased TCR diversity, suggesting age selection. The CMV infection status of donors was not known, potentially confounding age-related changes in expanded clonotypes. Estimates of total diversity from one million sequenced T cells were regarded as lower bounds and underestimates. Since profiling was done on bulk unsorted PBMCs, naive and antigen-experienced compartments could not be conclusively compared. As age increased, observed TCR beta diversity per million T cells dropped in a roughly linear way, and a significant reduction was already evident by age roughly 36. There was a strong correlation between observed TCR beta diversity and the percentage of naive T cells measured by flow cytometry.

From cysteine to phenylalanine, the CDR3 is 16 amino acids long. The CDR3 DNA has 48 bases and is translated from base 1. Trimmed from V: 5 bases; trimmed from J: 2 bases; junction bases lacking a gene match: 9. CDR1 is given as SGHTA and CDR2 as FQGNSA, both from the germline V gene. Systemically healthy Caucasian individuals from Russia, around 39 in total and aged roughly 6 to 100 years, were included as donors. Each donor gave about 9.8 milliliters of peripheral blood, drawn into EDTA-treated Vacutainer tubes. Ficoll-Paque density-gradient centrifugation was used to isolate PBMCs, with at least 7 million obtained per sample. Total RNA was extracted from PBMCs with Trizol reagent, with at least 5.5 micrograms obtained per sample. For every donor, flow cytometry on a PBMC aliquot measured the percentage of naive CD45RAhigh/CD27high T cells. For this clonotype: Its antigen target is currently unknown. Per-base qualities were not stored, and no clone one base away is much larger.

Library creation used 5' RACE. Sequencing took place on an Illumina HiSeq 2500. A second PCR of roughly 6 to 12 cycles was performed with a sample-barcoded 5' primer and a J-beta primer mix. Each TCR beta cDNA molecule received a unique molecular identifier from a template-switch 5' adaptor carrying 12 random nucleotides. Each sample yielded at least 3 million CDR3-containing paired-end reads. All of the RNA was converted into first-strand cDNA using the Mint cDNA synthesis kit, with a TRBC-specific oligonucleotide serving as the primer. All cDNA was treated with uracil-DNA glycosylase and then went through a first 18-cycle PCR with the universal primers M1SS and BC2_uni_R. As for the authors' bioinformatics: For normalization, 1 million high-quality reads were randomly selected from each sample, with every read carrying a distinct molecular identifier. Instead of being binned into consensus sequences, reads that shared molecular identifiers were thrown out. CDR3 identification, clonotype clustering and error correction used MiTCR with a Q25 quality threshold and the strictest error-elimination algorithm. A nonparametric unseen species model using Euler transformation provided a lower-bound estimate of total TCR beta diversity. Through fastp at Q25 and MiXCR, TCRdb rebuilt clones from the public reads, retaining in-frame beta chains. One record per CDR3 amino acid sequence lists the most common genes and DNA. The V and J calls reflect TCRdb's pipeline rather than the authors' work. The sample includes approximately 730,000 distinct CDR3 sequences, with approximately 43% observed a single time. The ten largest clones add up to less than 25% of the sample.

The chain employs TRBV7-2 and TRBJ2-5, and 9 junction bases match TRBD2. The specimen sequenced was blood. The receptor was derived from a woman aged 55-69 years in good health. The DNA sequence is TGTGCCAGCAGCCCACGGGTACTAGCGGGTCAAGAGACCCAGTACTTC. Its amino acids are CASSPRVLAGQETQYF.